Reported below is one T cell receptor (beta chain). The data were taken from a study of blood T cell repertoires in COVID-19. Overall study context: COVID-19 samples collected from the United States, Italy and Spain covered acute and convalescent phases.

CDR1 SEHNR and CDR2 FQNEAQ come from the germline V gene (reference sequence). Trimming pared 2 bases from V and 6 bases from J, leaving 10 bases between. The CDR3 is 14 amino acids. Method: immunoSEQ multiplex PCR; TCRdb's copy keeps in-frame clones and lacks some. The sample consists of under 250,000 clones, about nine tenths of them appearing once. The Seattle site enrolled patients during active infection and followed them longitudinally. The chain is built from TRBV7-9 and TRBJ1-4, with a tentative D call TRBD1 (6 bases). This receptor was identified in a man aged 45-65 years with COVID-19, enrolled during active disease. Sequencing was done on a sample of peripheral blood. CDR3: CASSLFSGDEKLFF. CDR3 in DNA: TGTGCCAGCAGCTTATTTTCAGGGGATGAAAAACTGTTTTTT. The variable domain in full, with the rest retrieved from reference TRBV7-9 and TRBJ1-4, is DTGVSQNPRHKITKRGQNVTFRCDPISEHNRLYWYRQTLGQGPEFLTYFQNEAQLEKSRLLSDRFSAERPKGSFSTLEIQRTEQGDSAMYLCASSLFSGDEKLFFGSGTQLSVL.